The rows below give T cell receptor beta chains drawn from one sample of a study of Tregs in tolerant kidney transplant recipients. The data were produced by immunoSEQ multiplex PCR, yet TCRdb's version contains in-frame clones alone and is incomplete. The repertoire includes fewer than 40,000 clones, 82% of them detected once, and around 2% sits in the top ten. Antigens for these TCRs are unknown. Material for sequencing was Tregs from blood cultured with allogeneic cells. Source of these receptors: a human donor in good health. Both conserved end residues are part of each CDR3. Clone sizes are given selectively: once, few, many, or a class where the clone is expanded.

V	size	J	CDR3
TRBV4-3	NA	TRBJ2-2	CASSQRLAGGTGELFF
TRBV27	medium-sized	TRBJ2-1	CASSPGTPGRFF
TRBV18	NA	TRBJ2-7	CASSPQGGAISYEQYF
TRBV7-2	NA	TRBJ1-1	CASSPYREGGAAFF
TRBV4-1	medium-sized	TRBJ2-3	CASSQVRRASGGASTDTQYF
TRBV11-2	NA	TRBJ1-1	CASSPGGGGTEAFF
TRBV18	NA	TRBJ2-5	CASSPASQGLLPWETQYF
TRBV30	few	TRBJ2-7	CAWSVGVYEQYF
TRBV5-6	NA	TRBJ2-7	CASSFSGQGWNEQYF
TRBV5-6	NA	TRBJ2-7	CASSRTGLTYEQYF
TRBV19	NA	TRBJ1-2	CASSITAINYGYTF
TRBV14	NA	TRBJ2-7	CASSQGLAGFYEQYF
TRBV6-6	once	TRBJ1-1	CASTAGTGPTEAFF
TRBV7-9	NA	TRBJ2-1	CASSLGHFFSNEQFF